Included here is one T cell receptor beta chain sequence, with context. This sample also contains other DNA sequences that code for the same CDR3. The sample is drawn from a study of blood T cell repertoires in COVID-19. For the study at large: Spain, Italy and the United States supplied samples that represented acute and convalescent COVID-19.

The CDR3 runs 14 residues. Germline V gene data show CDR1 as KGHSH and CDR2 as LQKENI. J was trimmed by 2 bases and V by 3 bases; bases with no gene match: 3. In the authors' workflow: Using reference gene primer amplification, nucleated cell counts were estimated. Sequencing used immunoSEQ multiplex PCR; TCRdb keeps in-frame clones, though not all of them. Clonal size and the V and J genes are those of that table, whereas D and trimming came from the DNA. The table records some 210,000 clones, approximately 80% of them present only once. This TCR was sampled from a human donor in a cohort sampled during active COVID-19. The chain has TRBV18 and TRBJ2-5, with TRBD2 matching 7 bases. The sequenced material came from peripheral blood. The CDR3, as DNA: TGTGCCAGCTCACCGAGCGGGGTACAAGAGACCCAGTACTTC. Amino acid sequence: CASSPSGVQETQYF.